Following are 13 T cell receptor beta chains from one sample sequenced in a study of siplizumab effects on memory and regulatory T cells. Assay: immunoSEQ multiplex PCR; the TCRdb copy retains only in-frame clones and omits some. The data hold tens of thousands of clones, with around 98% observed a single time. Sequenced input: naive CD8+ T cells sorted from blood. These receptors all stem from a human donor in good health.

This CDR3 is CASSAGTSGYYEQYF. CDR3 DNA: TGTGCCAGCAGCGCGGGGACTAGCGGTTACTACGAGCAGTACTTC. The chain carries TRBV9 and TRBJ2-7, with 11 bases fitting TRBD2. The germline CDR1 and CDR2 sequences are SGDLS and YYNGEE. There are 15 residues in the CDR3. Losses at the gene ends were 3 bases for V and 3 bases for J; bases not matched to a gene: 5.

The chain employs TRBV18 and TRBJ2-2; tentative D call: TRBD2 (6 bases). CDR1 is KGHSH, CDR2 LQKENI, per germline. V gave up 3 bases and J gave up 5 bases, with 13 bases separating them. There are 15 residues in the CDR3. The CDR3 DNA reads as TGTGCCAGCTCACCCACTAGCACGCCGACCGGGGAGCTGTTTTTT. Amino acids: CASSPTSTPTGELFF. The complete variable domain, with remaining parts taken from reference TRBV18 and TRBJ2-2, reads NAGVMQNPRHLVRRRGQEARLRCSPMKGHSHVYWYRQLPEEGLKFMVYLQKENIIDESGMPKERFSAEFPKEGPSILRIQQVVRGDSAAYFCASSPTSTPTGELFFGEGSRLTVL.

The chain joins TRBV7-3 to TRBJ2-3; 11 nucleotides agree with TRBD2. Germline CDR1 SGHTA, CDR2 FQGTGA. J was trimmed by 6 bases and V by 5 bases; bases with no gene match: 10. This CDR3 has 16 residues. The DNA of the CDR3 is TGTGCCAGCAGCCTTGGGGTAGCGGGAGGGTACGATACGCAGTATTTT. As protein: CASSLGVAGGYDTQYF.

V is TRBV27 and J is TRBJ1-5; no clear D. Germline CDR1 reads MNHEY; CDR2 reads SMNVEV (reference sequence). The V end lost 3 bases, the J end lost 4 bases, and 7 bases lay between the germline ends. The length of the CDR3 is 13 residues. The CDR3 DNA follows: TGTGCCAGCAGTTTGACGGTAAATCAGCCCCAGCATTTT. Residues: CASSLTVNQPQHF.

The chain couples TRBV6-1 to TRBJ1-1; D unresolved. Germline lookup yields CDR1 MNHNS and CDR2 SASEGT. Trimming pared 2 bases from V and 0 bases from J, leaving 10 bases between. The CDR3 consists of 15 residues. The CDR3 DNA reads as TGTGCCAGCAGTGAATCGACGACGATGAACACTGAAGCTTTCTTT. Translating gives CASSESTTMNTEAFF.

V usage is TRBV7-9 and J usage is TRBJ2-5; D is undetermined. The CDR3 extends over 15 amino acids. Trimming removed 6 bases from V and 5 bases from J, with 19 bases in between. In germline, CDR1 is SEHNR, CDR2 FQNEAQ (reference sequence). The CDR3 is CASRDHRRLGETQYF. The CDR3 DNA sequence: TGTGCCAGCAGGGACCACCGAAGGTTGGGGGAGACCCAGTACTTC.

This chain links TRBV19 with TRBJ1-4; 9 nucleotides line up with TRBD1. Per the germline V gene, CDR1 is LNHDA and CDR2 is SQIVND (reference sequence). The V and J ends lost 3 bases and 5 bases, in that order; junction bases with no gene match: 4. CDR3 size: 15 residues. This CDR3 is CASSIWDRENEKLFF. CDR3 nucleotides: TGTGCCAGTAGTATCTGGGACAGGGAAAATGAAAAACTGTTTTTT.

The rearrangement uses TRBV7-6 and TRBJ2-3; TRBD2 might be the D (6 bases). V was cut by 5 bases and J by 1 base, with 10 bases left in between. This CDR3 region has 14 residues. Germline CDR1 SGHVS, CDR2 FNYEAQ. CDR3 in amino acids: CASSPRLGTDTQYF. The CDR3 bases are TGTGCCAGCAGCCCACGACTAGGCACAGATACGCAGTATTTT.

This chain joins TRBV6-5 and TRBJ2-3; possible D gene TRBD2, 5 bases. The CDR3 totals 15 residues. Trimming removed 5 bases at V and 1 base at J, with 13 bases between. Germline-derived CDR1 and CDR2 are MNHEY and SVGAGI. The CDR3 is CASSLDGRGTDTQYF. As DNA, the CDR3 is TGTGCCAGCAGTCTCGACGGGCGGGGCACAGATACGCAGTATTTT.

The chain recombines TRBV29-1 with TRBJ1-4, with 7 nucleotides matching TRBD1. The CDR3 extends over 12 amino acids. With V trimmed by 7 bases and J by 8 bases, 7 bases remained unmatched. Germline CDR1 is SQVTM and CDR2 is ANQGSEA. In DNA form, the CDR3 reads TGCAGCGCTGCGACAGGGTGGGAAAAACTGTTTTTT. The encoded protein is CSAATGWEKLFF. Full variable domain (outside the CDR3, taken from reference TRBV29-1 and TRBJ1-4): SAVISQKPSRDICQRGTSLTIQCQVDSQVTMMFWYRQQPGQSLTLIATANQGSEATYESGFVIDKFPISRPNLTFSTLTVSNMSPEDSSIYLCSAATGWEKLFFGSGTQLSVL.

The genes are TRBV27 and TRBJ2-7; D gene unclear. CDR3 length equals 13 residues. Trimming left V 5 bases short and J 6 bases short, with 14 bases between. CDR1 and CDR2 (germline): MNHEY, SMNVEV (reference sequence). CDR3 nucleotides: TGTGCCAGCAGTCCCGGATTAGTTGGCGAGCAGTACTTC. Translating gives CASSPGLVGEQYF.

The CDR3 DNA sequence: TGCGCCAGCAGCCGACTAGCGGGACTCAATGAGCAGTTCTTC. It is translated as CASSRLAGLNEQFF. This chain uses TRBV10-2 with TRBJ2-1; 11 bases are a match to TRBD2. This CDR3 spans 14 amino acids. Trimming cost V 6 bases and J 6 bases; bases outside gene matches: 4. Germline CDR1 reads WSHSY; CDR2 reads SAAADI.

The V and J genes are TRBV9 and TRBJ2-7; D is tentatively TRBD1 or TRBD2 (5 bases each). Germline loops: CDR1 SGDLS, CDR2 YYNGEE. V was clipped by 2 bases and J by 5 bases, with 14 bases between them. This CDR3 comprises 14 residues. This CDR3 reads CASSVAGSRDEQYF. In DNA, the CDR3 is TGTGCCAGCAGCGTCGCAGGGAGTCGGGACGAGCAGTACTTC.